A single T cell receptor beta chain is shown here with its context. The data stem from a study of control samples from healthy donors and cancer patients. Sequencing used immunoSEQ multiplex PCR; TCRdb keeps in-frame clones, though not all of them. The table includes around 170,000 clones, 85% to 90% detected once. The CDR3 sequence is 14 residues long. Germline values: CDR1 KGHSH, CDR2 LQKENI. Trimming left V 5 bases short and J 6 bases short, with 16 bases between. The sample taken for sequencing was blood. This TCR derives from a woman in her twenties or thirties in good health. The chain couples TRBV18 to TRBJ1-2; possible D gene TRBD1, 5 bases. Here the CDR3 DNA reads TGTGCCAGCTCAGAGCAGGGCTTATCGGATGGCTACACCTTC. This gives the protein CASSEQGLSDGYTF.